This T cell receptor (beta chain) was identified in a study of shared clonotypes between healthy human individuals (TCRdb year 2020). About the full investigation: A couple of women and a few men aged 18 to 49 years were included in the cohort. Each donor's leukapheresis produced roughly between roughly 0.85 and 10 billion PBMCs. To increase sequencing depth and limit assay-specific biases, different laboratories used diverse techniques to prepare libraries and sequence TCR repertoires. The study deeply sequenced blood TCR repertoires of about five healthy adults to estimate repertoire size and the extent of clonotype sharing between individuals. For each donor, CD4 naive and CD4 memory were each run on three plates, CD8 naive on two plates, and CD8 memory on one plate. General findings and caveats noted by the study authors: Pairwise subsampling indicated that sequencing depth was expected to affect the degree of clonotype sharing among donors. Across a handful of donors, roughly 5.4% of naive CD4, roughly 3.8% of naive CD8, 2.3% of memory CD4, and approximately 0.4% of memory CD8 clonotypes were shared. Incomplete sequencing was indicated by rarefaction of sorted-subset datasets, despite the large sequencing depth. The genetic and exposure-history diversity represented was limited by the small number of donors. Naive subsets generally had larger estimated clonotype richness than memory subsets did. Sampling was limited to blood, and TCR repertoires in tissue likely differ from TCR repertoires in blood. Compared with non-shared clonotypes, clonotypes shared by all four sorted-subset donors had higher generation probabilities.

V loses 4 bases at its end and J loses 3 bases; junction bases beyond the gene matches: 0. The CDR3, from cysteine to phenylalanine, totals 13 residues. The retained sequence is limited to the CDR3, 39 bases, with the frame set at the first base. CDR1 MRHNA and CDR2 SNTAGT are derived from the germline V gene. For this clone: Its binding antigen is unknown. No much larger clone is present one base from it, and per-base qualities are unavailable. Other DNA sequences of this sample code for an identical CDR3.

The donors were healthy, HIV-negative adults with no recently reported acute infections or vaccinations. All donors were Caucasian adults living in Nashville, Tennessee, USA. CD4+ T cells were enriched by magnetic negative selection; naive cells were then positively selected on CD45RA, and the negative fraction formed the memory subset. Blood was obtained by leukapheresis, after which PBMCs were separated by Ficoll-Histopaque density gradient centrifugation and cryopreserved in liquid nitrogen vapor phase. Purity and quantity of every magnetically sorted T cell population were checked by analytical flow cytometry. From each sorted fraction, genomic DNA was isolated and quantified by UV absorbance on a Nanodrop 2000c. Using the deep immunoSEQ assay, TCR CDR3 regions were amplified from genomic DNA by multiplex PCR. Extracted genomic DNA from each cell subset was distributed evenly across all wells of several immunoSEQ 96-well plates, and each plate was treated as a replicate. For sorted subsets, about 200 ng genomic DNA, equal to tens of thousands of T cell genomes, was loaded into each replicate PCR. The purified libraries were quantified using a Qubit 3.0 fluorometer, sized with a Bioanalyzer 2100, and then quantified again using the KAPA Library Quantification kit. A separate single-read 150-cycle Illumina NextSeq 550 flow cell was used to sequence each immunoSEQ 96-well plate. The paper's processing steps were these. The immunoSEQ output contained only junctional sequences without quality scores, so filtering could not match that applied to full-length reads. Sequences were annotated with PyIR, a Python wrapper for IgBLAST v1.9, using IMGT germline references to assign V/J genes and CDR3. Reads were filtered out if the reads had weak V/J assignments (E-value above 1e-6), no CDR3, stop codons, out-of-frame junctions, or ambiguous translated residues. V3J clonotypes were defined as sequences sharing an identical inferred V gene, J gene, and CDR3 amino acid sequence. The percentage overlap between two repertoires was calculated by dividing the number of shared unique clonotypes by the size of the smaller repertoire. Richness of each repertoire was evaluated using RTK rarefaction, the Chao1 estimator, and Recon v2.1 estimates of unobserved clonotypes. Generation probabilities for all TCRbeta clonotypes obtained by the gDNA method from several donors were computed using OLGA. TCRdb provides this immuneACCESS table in a form limited to in-frame rearrangements. Some clones are lacking; in checked studies, under half of them reflect an unresolved V gene, and why the rest are absent is not known. V, J and clone size were drawn from that table, and D and trimming were deduced from the DNA. The sample table holds over a million clones, of which 65% to 75% were seen once. Jointly, the top ten make up around 1.4% of the sample.

Sequencing was carried out using memory CD4+ T cells sorted from blood. The cell subset or site label on this specimen signifies: CD45RA-negative fraction. The clonotype originates from a man aged 18 to 30 in good health. The V and J segments used are TRBV6-4 and TRBJ1-1, and 9 junction bases match TRBD1. The CDR3 protein sequence reads: CASSGTGDTEAFF. Read as DNA, the sequence is TGTGCCAGCAGTGGGACAGGGGACACTGAAGCTTTCTTT.